This T cell receptor beta chain was sequenced in a study of CD8+CD57+ T cells in acquired aplastic anemia. Study background: Average DNA yield from sorted CD4+ and CD8+ cells was about 3.2 ug.

The CDR3 spans 14 residues. Germline CDR1 is SGHRS and CDR2 is YFSETQ. V lost 3 bases, J lost 8 bases, and 5 bases stayed unmatched. Patients chosen for sequencing had CD8+CD57+ cells that had expanded, as shown by flow cytometry. Patients had undergone no therapy by the time their blood was sampled. Researchers used genomic DNA as the template to profile TCR beta VDJ and CDR3. Each CDR3 protein gets one entry after TCRdb re-called the reads with MiXCR. In the table there are fewer than 250,000 distinct CDR3 sequences, under 55% of which are singletons. The material sequenced was sorted CD4+, CD8+, or CD8+CD57+ T cells (not recorded which) from PBMCs. This TCR was sampled from a human donor with aplastic anemia. This chain uses TRBV5-1 with TRBJ1-6; 7 bases are a match to TRBD1. For the CDR3, the DNA is TGCGCCAGCAGCTCGAGGACAGGAGATTCACCCCTCCACTTT. It yields the protein CASSSRTGDSPLHF. Combining the CDR3 with reference TRBV5-1 and TRBJ1-6 gives the whole variable domain KAGVTQTPRYLIKTRGQQVTLSCSPISGHRSVSWYQQTPGQGLQFLFEYFSETQRNKGNFPGRFSGRQFSNSRSEMNVSTLELGDSALYLCASSSRTGDSPLHFGNGTRLTVT.